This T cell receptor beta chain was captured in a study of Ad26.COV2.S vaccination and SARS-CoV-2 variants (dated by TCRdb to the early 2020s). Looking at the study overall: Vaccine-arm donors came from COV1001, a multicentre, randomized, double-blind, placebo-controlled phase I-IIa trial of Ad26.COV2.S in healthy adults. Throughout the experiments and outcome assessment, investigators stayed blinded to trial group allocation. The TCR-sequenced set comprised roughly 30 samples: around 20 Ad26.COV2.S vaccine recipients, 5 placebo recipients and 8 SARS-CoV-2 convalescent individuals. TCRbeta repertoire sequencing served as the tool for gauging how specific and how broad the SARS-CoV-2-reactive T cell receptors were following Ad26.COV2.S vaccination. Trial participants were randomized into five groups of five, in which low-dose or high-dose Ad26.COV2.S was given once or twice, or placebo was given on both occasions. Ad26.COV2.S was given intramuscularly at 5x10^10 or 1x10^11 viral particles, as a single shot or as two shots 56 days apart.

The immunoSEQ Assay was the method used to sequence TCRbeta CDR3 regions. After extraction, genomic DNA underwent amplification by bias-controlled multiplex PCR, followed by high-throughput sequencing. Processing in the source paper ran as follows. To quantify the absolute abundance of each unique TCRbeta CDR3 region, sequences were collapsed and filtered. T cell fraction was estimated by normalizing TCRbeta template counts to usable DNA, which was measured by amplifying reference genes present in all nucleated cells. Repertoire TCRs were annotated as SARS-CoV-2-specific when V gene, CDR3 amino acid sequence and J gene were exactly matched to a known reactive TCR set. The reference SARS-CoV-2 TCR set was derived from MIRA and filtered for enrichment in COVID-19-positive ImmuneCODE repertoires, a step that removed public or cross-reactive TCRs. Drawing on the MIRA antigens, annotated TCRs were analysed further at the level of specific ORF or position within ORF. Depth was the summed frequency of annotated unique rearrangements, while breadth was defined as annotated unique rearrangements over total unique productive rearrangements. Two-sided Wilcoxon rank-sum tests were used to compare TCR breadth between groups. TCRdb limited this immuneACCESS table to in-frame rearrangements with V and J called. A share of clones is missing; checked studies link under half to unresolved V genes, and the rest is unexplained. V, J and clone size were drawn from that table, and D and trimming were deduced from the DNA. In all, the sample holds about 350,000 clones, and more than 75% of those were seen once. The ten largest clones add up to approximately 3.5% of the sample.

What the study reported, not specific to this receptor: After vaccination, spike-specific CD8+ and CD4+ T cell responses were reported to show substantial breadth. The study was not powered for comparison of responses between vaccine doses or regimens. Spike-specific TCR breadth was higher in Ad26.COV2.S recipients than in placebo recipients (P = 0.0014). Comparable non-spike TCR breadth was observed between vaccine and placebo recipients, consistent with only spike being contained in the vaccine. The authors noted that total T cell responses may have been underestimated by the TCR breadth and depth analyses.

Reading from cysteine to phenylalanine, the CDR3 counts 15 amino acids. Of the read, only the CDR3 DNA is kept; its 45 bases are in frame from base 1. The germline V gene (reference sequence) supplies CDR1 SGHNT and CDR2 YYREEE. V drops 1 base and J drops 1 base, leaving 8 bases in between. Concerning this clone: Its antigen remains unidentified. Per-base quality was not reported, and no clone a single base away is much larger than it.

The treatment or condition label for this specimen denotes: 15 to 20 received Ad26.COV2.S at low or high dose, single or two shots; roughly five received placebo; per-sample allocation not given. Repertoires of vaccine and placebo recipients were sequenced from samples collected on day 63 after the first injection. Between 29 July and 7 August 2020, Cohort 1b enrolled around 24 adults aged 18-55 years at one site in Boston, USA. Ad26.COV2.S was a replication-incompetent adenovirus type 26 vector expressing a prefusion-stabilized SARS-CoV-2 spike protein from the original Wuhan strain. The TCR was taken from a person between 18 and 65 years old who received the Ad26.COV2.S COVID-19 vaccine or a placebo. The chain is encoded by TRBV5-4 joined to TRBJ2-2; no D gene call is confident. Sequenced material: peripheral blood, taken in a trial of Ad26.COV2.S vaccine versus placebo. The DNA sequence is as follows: TGTGCCAGCAGCTTGAGGACGGTGAACACCGGGGAGCTGTTTTTT. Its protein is CASSLRTVNTGELFF.